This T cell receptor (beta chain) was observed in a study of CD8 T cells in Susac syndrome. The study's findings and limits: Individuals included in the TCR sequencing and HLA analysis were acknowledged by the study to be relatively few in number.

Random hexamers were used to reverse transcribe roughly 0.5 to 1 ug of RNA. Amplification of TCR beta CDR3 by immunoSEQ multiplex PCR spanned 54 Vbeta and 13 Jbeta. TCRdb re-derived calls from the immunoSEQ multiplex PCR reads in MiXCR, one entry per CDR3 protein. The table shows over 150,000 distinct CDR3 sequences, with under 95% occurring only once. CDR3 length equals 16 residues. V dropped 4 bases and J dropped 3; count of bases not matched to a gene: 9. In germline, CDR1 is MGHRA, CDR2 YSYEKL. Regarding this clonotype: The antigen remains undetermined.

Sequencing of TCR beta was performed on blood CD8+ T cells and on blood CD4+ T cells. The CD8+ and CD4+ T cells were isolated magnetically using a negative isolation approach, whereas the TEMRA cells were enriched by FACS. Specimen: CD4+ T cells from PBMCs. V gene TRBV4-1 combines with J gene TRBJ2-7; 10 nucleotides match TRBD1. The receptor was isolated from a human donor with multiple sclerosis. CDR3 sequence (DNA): TGCGCCAGCAGCCCTGGGACAGGGGCGTCGTACTACGAGCAGTACTTC. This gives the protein CASSPGTGASYYEQYF.